A selection of T cell receptor beta chains follows, all from one sample in a study of T-cell memory formation after mild COVID-19. MiXCR, run by TCRdb on the 5' RACE reads, gives a single entry per CDR3 protein. Of fewer than 350,000 distinct CDR3 sequences listed, around a sixth are singletons. Input material: PBMCs or a T cell subset sorted from them (not recorded which). All receptors derive from a young man who had mild COVID-19 (a few samples of this study predate the infection). Cell type and time point are not known. Each CDR3 is given with its conserved first and last residue. Each record gives: clone size, D gene, CDR3 length, J gene, V gene, CDR3 protein, CDR3 DNA. The D gene is left open where the match is weak. Only part of the rows carry a size: once, few, many, or a class if the clone is expanded.

.,.,16,TRBJ1-6,TRBV20-1,CSARKLRATGNSPLHF,TGCAGTGCTAGAAAACTCCGGGCCACGGGAAATTCACCCCTCCACTTT
few,TRBD1,14,TRBJ1-1,TRBV7-2,CASSFPARQGSAFF,TGTGCCAGCAGCTTCCCCGCCAGACAGGGCTCAGCTTTCTTT
.,.,14,TRBJ2-3,TRBV7-6,CASSFHSGTDTQYF,TGTGCCAGCAGCTTCCACTCTGGCACAGATACGCAGTATTTT
few,.,15,TRBJ1-2,TRBV6-5,CASSQFFPAGYGYTF,TGTGCCAGCAGCCAGTTTTTCCCTGCCGGGTATGGCTACACCTTC
.,.,14,TRBJ2-3,TRBV7-8,CASSLHRSGDTQYF,TGTGCCAGCAGCTTACACAGGTCAGGGGATACGCAGTATTTT
few,.,16,TRBJ1-1,TRBV10-3,CAICSFTDGGNTEAFF,TGTGCCATCTGTTCTTTCACCGACGGAGGGAACACTGAAGCTTTCTTT
few,.,20,TRBJ2-1,TRBV6-2/TRBV6-3,CASSYSRLSLIQGRLHEQFF,TGTGCCAGCAGTTACTCGAGGTTAAGTTTAATCCAGGGGCGCCTCCATGAGCAGTTCTTC
few,.,15,TRBJ1-5,TRBV12-3/TRBV12-4,CASSSNRERSQPQHF,TGTGCCAGCAGTTCAAACAGGGAACGAAGTCAGCCCCAGCATTTT
.,TRBD2,19,TRBJ2-3,TRBV28,CASRTLLAGTSGGSDTQYF,TGTGCCAGCAGGACCCTACTAGCGGGCACCAGCGGGGGGTCAGATACGCAGTATTTT
.,.,14,TRBJ2-1,TRBV7-3,CASSLAHGAHEQFF,TGTGCCAGCAGCTTAGCCCACGGGGCCCATGAGCAGTTCTTC
few,.,13,TRBJ2-7,TRBV6-5,CASRGDLEYEQYF,TGTGCCAGTCGTGGGGACCTCGAGTACGAGCAGTACTTC
many,.,16,TRBJ2-3,TRBV7-2,CASSQPTGFLTDTQYF,TGTGCCAGCAGCCAGCCAACAGGATTCCTCACAGATACGCAGTATTTT
few,.,12,TRBJ1-2,TRBV29-1,CSGTTGPYGYTF,TGCAGCGGCACGACAGGACCCTATGGCTACACCTTC
.,.,15,TRBJ1-4,TRBV7-2,CASSLQTAINEKLFF,TGTGCCAGCAGCTTACAGACGGCGATTAATGAAAAACTGTTTTTT
.,TRBD1,15,TRBJ1-1,TRBV11-2,CASSLFQGADTEAFF,TGTGCCAGCAGCTTATTCCAGGGGGCGGACACTGAAGCTTTCTTT
few,.,14,TRBJ1-1,TRBV5-1,CASSRDTMNTEAFF,TGCGCCAGCAGCCGCGACACCATGAACACTGAAGCTTTCTTT
.,.,12,TRBJ1-5,TRBV30,CAWSREAGPQHF,TGTGCCTGGAGTAGGGAGGCTGGACCCCAGCATTTT
few,TRBD2,14,TRBJ2-1,TRBV11-2,CASSPRLAANEQFF,TGTGCCAGCAGCCCGAGACTAGCGGCCAATGAGCAGTTCTTC
.,.,15,TRBJ1-5,TRBV21-1,CASPIRDRAAQPQHF,TGTGCCAGCCCAATCAGGGACCGGGCGGCTCAGCCCCAGCATTTT
few,.,13,TRBJ2-5,TRBV29-1,CSVAKVIQETQYF,TGCAGCGTTGCCAAGGTGATACAAGAGACCCAGTACTTC
few,.,13,TRBJ2-5,TRBV7-9,CASSLEGEGTQYF,TGTGCCAGCAGCTTAGAAGGGGAAGGGACCCAGTACTTC
.,.,17,TRBJ1-5,TRBV6-5,CASSPRTGTYSNQPQHF,TGTGCCAGCAGTCCCAGAACCGGGACTTATAGCAATCAGCCCCAGCATTTT
few,.,13,TRBJ2-1,TRBV6-5,CASSWGPSNEQFF,TGTGCCAGCAGCTGGGGACCATCAAATGAGCAGTTCTTC
.,.,14,TRBJ1-5,TRBV12-3/TRBV12-4,CASTRTDRNQPQHF,TGTGCCAGCACCCGGACAGACCGCAATCAGCCCCAGCATTTT
.,TRBD2,16,TRBJ2-5,TRBV6-2/TRBV6-3,CASSMTSGGFQETQYF,TGTGCCAGCAGTATGACTAGCGGGGGGTTTCAAGAGACCCAGTACTTC
.,.,13,TRBJ2-2,TRBV7-6,CASSLGPEEELFF,TGTGCCAGCAGCTTGGGCCCCGAGGAGGAGCTGTTTTTT
.,.,13,TRBJ1-1,TRBV11-2,CASSLDTPTEAFF,TGTGCCAGCAGCTTAGATACTCCGACTGAAGCTTTCTTT
few,.,13,TRBJ1-2,TRBV6-5,CASSYTGRSGYTF,TGTGCCAGCAGTTACACGGGCCGTAGTGGCTACACCTTC
many,.,22,TRBJ2-2,TRBV5-1,CASSLVRGSPFRGTTNTGELFF,TGCGCCAGCAGCTTGGTGAGGGGGTCGCCTTTTCGGGGGACAACGAACACCGGGGAGCTGTTTTTT